This T cell receptor (beta chain) stems from a study of T cell repertoires in cytomegalovirus infection. The wider study: Through public TCR beta signatures, both CMV infection and matching HLA type were indicated. Study-wide points: Carriage of CMV together with the relevant HLA was identifiable through cumulative public TCR beta family frequency. CMV-specific TCR beta clonotypes restricted by HLA-C were the ones dominating the ex vivo response.

The table lists this clonotype with a few counts. Its antigen remains unknown. TCRdb fed the reads into MiXCR, producing one record per CDR3 protein. The sample includes under 350,000 distinct CDR3 sequences, roughly a fifth of them seen just once. V was pared by 5 bases and J by 5 bases, with 18 bases between. The CDR3 is 16 residues long. Germline V CDR1 and CDR2: SEHNR, FQNEAQ (reference sequence). The clonotype was recovered from a human donor in good health (CMV status not recorded). Some clones in this sample may be carry-over from other donors' samples. Sequenced material: cultured PBMCs, taken from culture after CMV antigen stimulation. V and J are TRBV7-9 and TRBJ1-4, with D tentatively TRBD1 (5 bases). The chain's CDR3 is CASSPGPANGNEKLFF. In DNA form, the CDR3 reads TGTGCCAGCAGCCCAGGGCCCGCCAACGGCAATGAAAAACTGTTTTTT.